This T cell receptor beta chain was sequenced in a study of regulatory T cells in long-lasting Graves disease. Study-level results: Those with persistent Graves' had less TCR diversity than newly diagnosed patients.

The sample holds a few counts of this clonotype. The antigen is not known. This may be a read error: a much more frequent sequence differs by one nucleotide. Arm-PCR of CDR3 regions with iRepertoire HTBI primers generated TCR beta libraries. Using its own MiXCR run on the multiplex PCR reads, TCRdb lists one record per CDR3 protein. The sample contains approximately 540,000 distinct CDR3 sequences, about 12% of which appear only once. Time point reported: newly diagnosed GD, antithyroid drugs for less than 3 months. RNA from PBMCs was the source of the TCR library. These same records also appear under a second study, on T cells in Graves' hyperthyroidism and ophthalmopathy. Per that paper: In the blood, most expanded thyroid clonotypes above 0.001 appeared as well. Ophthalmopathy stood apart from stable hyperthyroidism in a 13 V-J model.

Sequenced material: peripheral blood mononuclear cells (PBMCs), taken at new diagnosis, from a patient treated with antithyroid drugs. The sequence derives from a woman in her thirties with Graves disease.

CDR3 sequence: CAGSAPSSYNEQFF. The CDR3 nucleotides are TGTGCCGGCAGTGCGCCAAGCTCCTACAATGAGCAGTTCTTC. The genes are TRBV28 and TRBJ2-1; no clear D. Germline lookup yields CDR1 MDHEN and CDR2 SYDVKM. There are 14 residues in the CDR3.